The source of this T cell receptor (beta chain) is a study of T cells in Graves' hyperthyroidism and ophthalmopathy. Study summary: Peripheral blood sampling occurred at initial diagnosis, before any treatment. Findings and limits, study-wide: Using 13 V-J features, a model discriminated ophthalmopathy from stable hyperthyroidism.

As to this clonotype: Its antigen remains unknown.

Graves' hyperthyroidism is called stable when ophthalmopathy does not progress within 18 months. The CDR3 regions of TCR beta were amplified from RNA transcripts. First-round RT-PCR with HTBI primers amplified the TCR CDR3 region. A single record per CDR3 protein comes from TCRdb applying MiXCR to the multiplex PCR reads. The sample lists over 650,000 distinct CDR3 sequences; 16% were seen once. Unmatched junction bases numbered 2, after V lost 1 base and J lost 5 bases. The CDR3 loop spans 15 amino acids. The germline gives CDR1 SGHRS, CDR2 YFSETQ. This clonotype was obtained from a young man with Graves' hyperthyroidism. The V call is TRBV5-1, the J call TRBJ1-6; TRBD1 aligns across 8 bases. The sample consisted of blood. Written as DNA, the CDR3 is TGCGCCAGCAGCTTGACAGGGGGTAATAATTCACCCCTCCACTTT. This sequence encodes CASSLTGGNNSPLHF.